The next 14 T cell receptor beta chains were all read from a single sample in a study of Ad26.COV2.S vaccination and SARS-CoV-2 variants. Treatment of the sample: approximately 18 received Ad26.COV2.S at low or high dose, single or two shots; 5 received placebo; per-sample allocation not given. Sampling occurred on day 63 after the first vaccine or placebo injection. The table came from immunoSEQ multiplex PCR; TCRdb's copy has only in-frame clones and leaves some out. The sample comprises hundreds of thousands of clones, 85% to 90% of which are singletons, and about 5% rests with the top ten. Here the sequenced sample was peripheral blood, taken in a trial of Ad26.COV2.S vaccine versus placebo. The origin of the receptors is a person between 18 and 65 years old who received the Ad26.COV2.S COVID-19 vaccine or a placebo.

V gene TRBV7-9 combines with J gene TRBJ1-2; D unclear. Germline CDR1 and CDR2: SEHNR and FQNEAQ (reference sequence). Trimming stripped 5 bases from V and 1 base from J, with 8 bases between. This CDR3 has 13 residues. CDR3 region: CASSRWGNYGYTF. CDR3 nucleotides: TGTGCCAGCAGCCGGTGGGGTAACTATGGCTACACCTTC.

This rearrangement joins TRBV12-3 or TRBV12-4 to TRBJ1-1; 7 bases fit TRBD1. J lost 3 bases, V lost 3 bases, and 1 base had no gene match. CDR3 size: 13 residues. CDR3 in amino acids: CASSFTGDTEAFF. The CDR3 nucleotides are TGTGCCAGCAGTTTTACAGGGGACACTGAAGCTTTCTTT.

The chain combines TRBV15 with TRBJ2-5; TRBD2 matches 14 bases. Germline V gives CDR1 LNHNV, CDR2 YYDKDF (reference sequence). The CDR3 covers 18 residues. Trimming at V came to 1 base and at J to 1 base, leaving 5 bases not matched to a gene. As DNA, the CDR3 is TGTGCCACCAGCAGAGGCGGGACTAGCGGGGGTAGCCAAGAGACCCAGTACTTC. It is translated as CATSRGGTSGGSQETQYF.

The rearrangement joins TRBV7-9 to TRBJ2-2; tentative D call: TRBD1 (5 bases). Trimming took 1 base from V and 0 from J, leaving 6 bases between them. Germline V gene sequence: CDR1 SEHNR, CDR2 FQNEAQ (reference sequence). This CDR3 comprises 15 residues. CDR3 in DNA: TGTGCCAGCAGCTTAGACAGGCCGAACACCGGGGAGCTGTTTTTT. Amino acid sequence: CASSLDRPNTGELFF.

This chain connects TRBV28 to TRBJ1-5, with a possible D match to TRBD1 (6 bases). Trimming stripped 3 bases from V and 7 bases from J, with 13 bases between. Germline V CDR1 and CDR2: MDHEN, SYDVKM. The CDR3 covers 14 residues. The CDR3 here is CASSLGGRVQPQHF. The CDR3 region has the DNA TGTGCCAGCAGTTTGGGGGGCAGGGTGCAGCCCCAGCATTTT.

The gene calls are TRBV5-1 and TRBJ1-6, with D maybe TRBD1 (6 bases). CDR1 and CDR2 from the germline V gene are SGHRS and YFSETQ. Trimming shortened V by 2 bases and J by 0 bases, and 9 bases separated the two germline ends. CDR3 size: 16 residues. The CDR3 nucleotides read TGCGCCAGCAGCTTTGACAGGAGCTCCTATAATTCACCCCTCCACTTT. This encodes CASSFDRSSYNSPLHF.

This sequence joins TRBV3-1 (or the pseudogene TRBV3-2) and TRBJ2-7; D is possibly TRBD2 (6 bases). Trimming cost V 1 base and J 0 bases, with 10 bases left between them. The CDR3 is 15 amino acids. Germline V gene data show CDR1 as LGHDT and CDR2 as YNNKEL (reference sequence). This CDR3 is CASSQVATSSYEQYF. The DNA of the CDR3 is TGTGCCAGCAGCCAAGTTGCGACTAGCTCCTACGAGCAGTACTTC.

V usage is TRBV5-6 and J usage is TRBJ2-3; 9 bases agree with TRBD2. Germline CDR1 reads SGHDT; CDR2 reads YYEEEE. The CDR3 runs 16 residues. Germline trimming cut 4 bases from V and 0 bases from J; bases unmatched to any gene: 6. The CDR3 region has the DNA TGTGCCAGCAGCCTGGGCGGGACTAGCAGCACAGATACGCAGTATTTT. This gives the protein CASSLGGTSSTDTQYF.

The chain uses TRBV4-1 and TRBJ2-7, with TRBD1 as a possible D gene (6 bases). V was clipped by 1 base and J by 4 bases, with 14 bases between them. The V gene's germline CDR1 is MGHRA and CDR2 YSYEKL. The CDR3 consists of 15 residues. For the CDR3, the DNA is TGCGCCAGCAGCCAAGGAAGCAGGGGCCCGTACGAGCAGTACTTC. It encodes CASSQGSRGPYEQYF.

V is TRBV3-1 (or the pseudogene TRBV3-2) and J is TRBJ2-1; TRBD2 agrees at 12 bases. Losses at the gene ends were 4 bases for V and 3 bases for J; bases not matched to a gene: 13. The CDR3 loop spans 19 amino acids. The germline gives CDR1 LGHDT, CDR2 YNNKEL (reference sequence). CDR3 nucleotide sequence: TGTGCCAGCAGCCCTCAAGACCCCCTAGCGGGGGGGGACTACAATGAGCAGTTCTTC. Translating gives CASSPQDPLAGGDYNEQFF.

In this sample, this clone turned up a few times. This CDR3 is CASSVGQGFYEQYF. CDR3 nucleotides: TGTGCCAGCAGCGTGGGACAGGGGTTCTACGAGCAGTACTTC. The chain carries TRBV5-4 and TRBJ2-7; 10 bases map to TRBD1. Unmatched junction bases numbered 4, after V lost 4 bases and J lost 3 bases. The CDR3 sequence is 14 residues long. Germline CDR1 reads SGHNT; CDR2 reads YYREEE (reference sequence).

The CDR3 DNA follows: TGTGCCAGCAGTGAGATCTACCTTTACCACGAGCAGTACTTC. Translating it yields CASSEIYLYHEQYF. This chain joins TRBV2 and TRBJ2-7; D gene uncertain. Germline CDR1 reads SNHLY; CDR2 reads FYNNEI. V was clipped by 3 bases and J by 5 bases, with 14 bases between them. The CDR3 has 14 residues.

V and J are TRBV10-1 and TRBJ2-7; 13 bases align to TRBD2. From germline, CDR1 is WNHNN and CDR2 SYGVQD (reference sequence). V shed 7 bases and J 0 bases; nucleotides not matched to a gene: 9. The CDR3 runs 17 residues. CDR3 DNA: TGCGCCAGCACCTATTGGACTAGCGGGAGTGTCTCCTACGAGCAGTACTTC. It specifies CASTYWTSGSVSYEQYF.

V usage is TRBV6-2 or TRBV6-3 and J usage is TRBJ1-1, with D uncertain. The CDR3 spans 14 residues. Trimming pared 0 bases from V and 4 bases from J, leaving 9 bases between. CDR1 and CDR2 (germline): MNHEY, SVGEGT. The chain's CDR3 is CASSYSWVGTEAFF. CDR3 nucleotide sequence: TGTGCCAGCAGTTACTCTTGGGTTGGCACTGAAGCTTTCTTT.